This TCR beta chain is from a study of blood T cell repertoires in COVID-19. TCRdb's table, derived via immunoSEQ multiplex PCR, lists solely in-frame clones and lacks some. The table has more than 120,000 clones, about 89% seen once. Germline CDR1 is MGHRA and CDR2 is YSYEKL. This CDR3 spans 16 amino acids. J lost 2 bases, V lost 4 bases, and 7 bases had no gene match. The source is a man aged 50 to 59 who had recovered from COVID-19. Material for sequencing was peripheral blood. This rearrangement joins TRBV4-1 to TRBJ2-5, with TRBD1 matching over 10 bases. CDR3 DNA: TGCGCCAGCAGCCTCCGGCGGACAGGGGGTCAAGAGACCCAGTACTTC. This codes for CASSLRRTGGQETQYF.